This T cell receptor (beta chain) was found in a study of memory CD4+ T cells and cytomegalovirus serostatus. This clone was seen more than once but under ten times. Its specificity is unknown. This CDR3 contains 15 residues. Germline loops: CDR1 MDHEN, CDR2 SYDVKM. The V segment lost 3 bases and the J segment 8 bases; nucleotides outside the gene matches: 8. The sort gate was single viable CD3+CD4+CD8-CD45RO+ cells for memory CD4+ T cells. Serum IgG to CMV pp150, pp28, p38 and p52 defined serostatus. Positive selection with CD4 microbeads enriched total CD4+ T cells. Sequencing used immunoSEQ multiplex PCR; TCRdb keeps in-frame clones, though not all of them. In the table there are 55,000 to 80,000 clones, about 76% of which are singletons. Whole-study results and caveats: The CMV-associated TCR signature appears largely within the CD4+ memory repertoire.

The sequencing sample was made of memory CD4+ T cells from blood. The receptor was isolated from an adult in good health and CMV-seropositive. The genes are TRBV28 and TRBJ2-2, with 8 bases lining up with TRBD1. The CDR3 bases are TGTGCCAGCAGTTTTCCGGGACAGGCAGGGGGGGAGCTGTTTTTT. It translates to CASSFPGQAGGELFF.